This TCR beta chain was found in a study of blood T cell repertoires in COVID-19 (dated by TCRdb to 2019 to 2021). For the wider study: Samples from collaborators originated in the United States, Italy and Spain and spanned both the acute and convalescent phases of COVID-19. The material from the prospective study consisted of cDNA or gDNA derived from T cells, B-cell-depleted T cells, or PBMCs. Where available, HLA class I and class II types were obtained from metadata supplied by the sample provider rather than from assay-based typing. Sample metadata almost always included a de-identified subject ID, COVID-19 status, age in years and sex. The repertoires were made available in a free public database intended to serve as a resource for research on the immune response to SARS-CoV-2. The samples were drawn from two sources: the first 160 participants of the ongoing ImmuneRACE study, and approximately 1,300 subjects contributed by 6 global collaborators. The dataset comprised deeply sampled blood TCRbeta repertoires from subjects exposed to, actively infected with, or recovered from COVID-19. Overall study results and their limits: The quantity of clinical and demographic metadata differed by source and by participant and was supplied without curation.

The immunoSEQ Assay, a bias-controlled multiplex PCR, was used to amplify TCRbeta CDR3 regions from genomic DNA. The original methods were these. The number of nucleated cells in each sample was estimated by amplification of reference gene primers within the assay. To quantify the absolute abundance of each unique TCRbeta CDR3 rearrangement, sequence reads were collapsed and filtered. For each sample, productive Simpson clonality was calculated as the square root of Simpson's diversity index across productive rearrangements. TCRdb holds this immuneACCESS table with in-frame rearrangements only. Some clones are missing; in checked studies, unresolved V genes explain under half, and the rest has no known cause. The D gene and trimming were derived from the DNA, and the V and J assignments and clone size from that table. The sample table lists about 480,000 clones, approximately 87% of them with a count of one. Over 1.5% of the sample lies in the top ten.

In the case of this clone: No cognate antigen has been identified for it. No much larger clone is present one base from it, and per-base qualities are unavailable.

In the prospective study, participants were roughly 18 to 89 years old, resided in about two dozen geographic areas of the United States, and were enrolled through a virtual design. Cohort assignment in the prospective study relied on participant-reported clinical history from a screening survey and a study questionnaire. Recovered participants in ImmuneRACE Cohort 3 were defined by two consecutive negative NP/OP PCR tests, clearance by a healthcare professional, or resolution of symptoms. Each participant in the prospective study had whole blood, serum and a nasopharyngeal or oropharyngeal swab collected by mobile phlebotomists. Prospective study participants could optionally give additional blood draws and questionnaires over an approximately two-month period. Before DNA extraction, blood samples from the prospective study were shipped at room temperature or frozen. Compared with germline, V lacks 5 bases and J lacks 7 bases; bases without a gene match: 3. The germline V gene gives CDR1 as MNHEY and CDR2 as SVGAGI. From the cysteine through the phenylalanine, the CDR3 covers 14 amino acids. Just the 42-base CDR3 DNA is kept, in frame starting at base 1.

Sequenced sample: PBMCs or T cells enriched from blood (not recorded which). The V gene is TRBV6-5 and the J gene is TRBJ1-6; 9 middle bases align to TRBD1. This receptor was obtained from a woman in her forties who had recovered from COVID-19. The CDR3 reads CASSTGQGNSPLHF. The DNA is as follows: TGTGCCAGCAGTACAGGACAGGGGAATTCACCCCTCCACTTT.